These 15 T cell receptor beta chains came from one sample sequenced in a study of CD8 T cells in ankylosing spondylitis. TCRdb reanalysed the 5' RACE reads using MiXCR and keeps one entry per CDR3 protein. The data show under 250,000 distinct CDR3 sequences, about a quarter seen once. Sequenced material: blood, either unsorted or a sorted T cell fraction (not recorded which). These receptor sequences come from a male donor with ankylosing spondylitis or in good health (not recorded which).

This clonotype was counted ten times or more. The CDR3 is CSARGGPNTGELFF. CDR3 nucleotides: TGCAGTGCTAGAGGAGGACCGAACACCGGGGAGCTGTTTTTT. The V and J genes are TRBV20-1 and TRBJ2-2, with no clear D. The CDR3 contains 14 residues. Germline CDR1 DFQATT, CDR2 SNEGSKA (reference sequence). V was trimmed by 1 base and J by 0 bases, leaving 6 bases between them.

This chain uses TRBV20-1 with TRBJ2-2, with 8 bases aligning to TRBD2. The CDR3 runs to 13 residues. The junction had 3 bases not matched to a gene; V was cut back by 7 bases and J by 2 bases. Germline loops: CDR1 DFQATT, CDR2 SNEGSKA (reference sequence). The CDR3 sequence is CSVTSANTGELFF. CDR3 DNA sequence: TGCAGTGTGACTAGCGCCAACACCGGGGAGCTGTTTTTT.

The chain joins TRBV20-1 to TRBJ1-2; D is unresolved. Germline CDR1 reads DFQATT; CDR2 reads SNEGSKA (reference sequence). The CDR3 loop spans 10 amino acids. The V gene lost 8 bases and the J gene lost 8 bases, with 12 bases spanning the gap. CDR3 region: CSTWIGGYTF. The CDR3 DNA sequence: TGCAGTACTTGGATAGGGGGCTACACCTTC.

The chain combines TRBV20-1 with TRBJ2-2; no clear D. Germline CDR1 reads DFQATT; CDR2 reads SNEGSKA (reference sequence). The CDR3 consists of 13 residues. Trimming pared 3 bases from V and 9 bases from J, leaving 14 bases between. The DNA of the CDR3 is TGCAGTGCTAGCGCCCCCTTAGGAAGGGAGCTGTTTTTT. This sequence encodes CSASAPLGRELFF.

A few counts support this clonotype. CDR3 amino acids: CASSLADIIHGGYTF. DNA for the CDR3: TGTGCCAGCAGCTTAGCGGACATCATTCACGGTGGCTACACCTTC. The gene calls are TRBV7-2 and TRBJ1-2; maybe TRBD1 (5 bases). The CDR3 runs 15 residues. The germline V and J ends were trimmed by 0 bases and 7 bases, with 15 bases remaining between them. Germline CDR1 is SGHTA and CDR2 is FQGNSA.

This clonotype was seen many times. V usage is TRBV2 and J usage is TRBJ2-1; no clear D gene. The length of the CDR3 is 13 residues. V lost 8 bases to trimming and J lost 0 bases, with 8 bases between them. In germline, CDR1 is SNHLY, CDR2 FYNNEI. The CDR3 coding sequence is TGTGCCAGCCAAACAAGCTCCTACAATGAGCAGTTCTTC. Translated: CASQTSSYNEQFF.

This clonotype was counted only a few times. The rearrangement uses TRBV27 and TRBJ2-1; TRBD2 aligns across 10 bases. Trimming took 2 bases from V and 6 from J; bases not matched to a gene: 19. The CDR3 contains 20 residues. CDR1 is MNHEY and CDR2 is SMNVEV in the germline V gene (reference sequence). The CDR3 region is CASSLKTRLAGAPGRNEQFF. The DNA for the CDR3 is TGTGCCAGCAGTTTAAAAACGCGCCTAGCGGGAGCCCCGGGGCGCAATGAGCAGTTCTTC.

This clonotype was detected ten times or more. The gene calls are TRBV5-1 and TRBJ1-2; 8 bases are shared with TRBD1. Germline CDR1 is SGHRS and CDR2 is YFSETQ. Unmatched junction bases numbered 7, after V lost 5 bases and J lost 7 bases. This CDR3 is 13 amino acids long. This CDR3 reads CASSAGTGSGYTF. The CDR3 region has the DNA TGCGCCAGCAGTGCCGGGACAGGAAGTGGCTACACCTTC. The whole variable domain, remainder taken from reference TRBV5-1 and TRBJ1-2, is KAGVTQTPRYLIKTRGQQVTLSCSPISGHRSVSWYQQTPGQGLQFLFEYFSETQRNKGNFPGRFSGRQFSNSRSEMNVSTLELGDSALYLCASSAGTGSGYTFGSGTRLTVV.

The rearrangement links TRBV20-1 to TRBJ1-2, with D unresolved. Germline V gene sequence: CDR1 DFQATT, CDR2 SNEGSKA (reference sequence). This CDR3 contains 13 residues. The V end lost 5 bases, the J end lost 1 base, and 11 bases lay between the germline ends. This CDR3 is CSADAENNYGYTF. The CDR3 region has the DNA TGCAGTGCTGACGCAGAAAATAACTATGGCTACACCTTC.

This clonotype was seen a handful of times. The chain recombines TRBV20-1 with TRBJ2-4; 7 nucleotides line up with TRBD2. CDR1 DFQATT and CDR2 SNEGSKA come from the germline V gene (reference sequence). The CDR3 spans 15 residues. Losses at the gene ends were 3 bases for V and 10 bases for J; bases not matched to a gene: 15. In DNA, the CDR3 is TGCAGTGCTAGTCCCGGGACGGGGACTACCCGTATTCAGTACTTC. This codes for CSASPGTGTTRIQYF.

This clonotype was counted many times. The chain combines TRBV5-1 with TRBJ2-5; D call uncertain. Germline CDR1 reads SGHRS; CDR2 reads YFSETQ. This CDR3 is 14 amino acids long. With 0 bases removed from V and 3 bases from J, the gap between germline ends came to 9 bases. CDR3 sequence reads: CASSLGHREETQYF. In DNA, the CDR3 is TGCGCCAGCAGCTTGGGACATAGGGAAGAGACCCAGTACTTC.

This clonotype was picked up many times. This chain uses TRBV5-1 with TRBJ1-1, with 8 positions matching TRBD1. Germline V CDR1 and CDR2: SGHRS, YFSETQ. V lost 4 bases, J lost 4 bases, and 12 bases stayed unmatched. CDR3 size: 16 residues. CDR3 coding DNA: TGCGCCAGCAGCCCCAACCCACAGGGGGTCTCCACTGAAGCTTTCTTT. Protein product: CASSPNPQGVSTEAFF.

This chain joins TRBV29-1 and TRBJ1-2, with no clear D. From germline, CDR1 is SQVTM and CDR2 ANQGSEA. The CDR3 has 12 residues. Trimming pared 1 base from V and 4 bases from J, leaving 7 bases between. The CDR3 loop reads CSVEGPVYGYTF. The CDR3 nucleotides are TGCAGCGTTGAAGGCCCGGTCTATGGCTACACCTTC.

This clonotype was observed at least ten times. This chain connects TRBV20-1 to TRBJ2-5; 8 nucleotides line up with TRBD1. Per the germline V gene, CDR1 is DFQATT and CDR2 is SNEGSKA (reference sequence). V was clipped by 5 bases and J by 5 bases; unmatched bases: 4. The CDR3 runs to 12 residues. In DNA form, the CDR3 reads TGCAGTGCTCCTTACAGGGGGGAGACCCAGTACTTC. Its translation: CSAPYRGETQYF.

This clonotype was observed a handful of times. This rearrangement joins TRBV7-6 to TRBJ2-7, with 7 positions matching TRBD1. Germline lookup yields CDR1 SGHVS and CDR2 FNYEAQ. With V trimmed by 4 bases and J by 5 bases, 5 bases remained unmatched. The CDR3 length is 13 residues. The DNA of the CDR3 is TGTGCCAGCAGCTCGAGGGACAGAAACGAGCAGTACTTC. It encodes CASSSRDRNEQYF.